The 8 T cell receptor beta chains presented below share a single source sample, sequenced in a study of T cell repertoires in cytomegalovirus infection. One entry per CDR3 protein results from TCRdb running MiXCR on the reads. The data contain approximately 170,000 distinct CDR3 sequences, roughly an eighth of them singletons. What was sequenced was PBMCs. These receptors were taken from a human donor in good health (CMV status not recorded). Some clones in this sample may be carry-over from other donors' samples.

This rearrangement joins TRBV28 to TRBJ1-2; no reliable D call. The length of the CDR3 is 12 residues. The germline V and J ends were trimmed by 2 bases and 5 bases, with 6 bases remaining between them. Looked up from germline, CDR1 is MDHEN and CDR2 is SYDVKM. The CDR3 is CASSLSSYGYTF. DNA for the CDR3: TGTGCCAGCAGTTTAAGCAGTTATGGCTACACCTTC.

V is TRBV7-9 and J is TRBJ2-3, with 9 positions matching TRBD1. Trimming cost V 4 bases and J 1 base; bases outside gene matches: 0. The germline CDR1 and CDR2 sequences are SEHNR and FQNEAQ (reference sequence). CDR3 size: 14 residues. CDR3 in DNA: TGTGCCAGCAGCTGGACAGGGGGCACAGATACGCAGTATTTT. Amino acid sequence: CASSWTGGTDTQYF.

This clonotype was detected many times. The genes are TRBV7-6 and TRBJ2-7, with TRBD2 matching 7 bases. CDR3 length equals 14 residues. Germline CDR1 and CDR2: SGHVS and FNYEAQ. J was trimmed by 6 bases and V by 4 bases; bases with no gene match: 9. The CDR3 coding sequence is TGTGCCAGCAGCTATCGGACTAGTTCCCTCGAGCAGTACTTC. It is translated as CASSYRTSSLEQYF.

At least ten counts were recorded for this clonotype. As DNA, the CDR3 is TGTGCCAGCAGTTACGGGGAGACCGGGGAGCTGTTTTTT. Translated: CASSYGETGELFF. The rearrangement links TRBV6-2 or TRBV6-3 to TRBJ2-2; maybe TRBD2 (5 bases). CDR1 and CDR2 from the germline V gene are MNHEY and SVGEGT. The CDR3 spans 13 residues. Between the trimmed V and J ends, which lost 2 bases and 5 bases, there was a span of 6 bases.

This clonotype came up many times. The rearrangement joins TRBV7-9 to TRBJ2-5; D is possibly TRBD1 or TRBD2 (5 bases each). With 5 bases removed from V and 1 base from J, the gap between germline ends came to 11 bases. The CDR3 extends over 14 amino acids. The V gene's germline CDR1 is SEHNR and CDR2 FQNEAQ (reference sequence). CDR3 coding DNA: TGTGCCAGCAGCGTAATGGGGGTCCAAGAGACCCAGTACTTC. It is translated as CASSVMGVQETQYF.

This chain links TRBV28 with TRBJ2-7; the match to TRBD2 covers 8 bases. Germline CDR1 is MDHEN and CDR2 is SYDVKM. The CDR3 runs to 16 residues. Trimming removed 2 bases from V and 0 bases from J; junction bases left unmatched: 6. CDR3 protein: CASSLGIAGNSYEQYF. CDR3 coding DNA: TGTGCCAGCAGTTTAGGCATAGCGGGGAACTCCTACGAGCAGTACTTC.

The table lists this clonotype with a few counts. This chain uses TRBV4-1 with TRBJ2-1; D remains ambiguous. The V and J ends lost 2 bases and 10 bases respectively, with 9 bases between them. From germline, CDR1 is MGHRA and CDR2 YSYEKL. The CDR3 contains 12 residues. CDR3 nucleotides: TGCGCCAGCAGCCAACCTCCGGGCGAGCAGTTCTTC. It yields the protein CASSQPPGEQFF.

This chain connects TRBV5-1 to TRBJ2-5; weak D call: TRBD1 (5 bases). This CDR3 spans 13 amino acids. The germline V gene has CDR1 SGHRS and CDR2 YFSETQ. The germline V and J ends were trimmed by 0 bases and 5 bases, with 8 bases remaining between them. The DNA of the CDR3 is TGCGCCAGCAGCTTGGGGGGCGCGGAGACCCAGTACTTC. Its protein is CASSLGGAETQYF.